This is a list of T cell receptor beta chains from one sample in a study of blood T cells in healthy people across ages. TCRdb passed the 5' RACE reads through MiXCR, listing each CDR3 protein once. This table has 700,000 or so distinct CDR3 sequences, over 20% appearing once. The sequenced sample consisted of blood. Receptor source: a man aged 70-80 years in good health. Each CDR3 is given with its conserved first and last residue. The order of the fields is J gene, V gene, CDR3 length, clone size, D gene, CDR3 DNA, CDR3 protein. D genes are given only for firm matches. The listing skips clone size in some rows; elsewhere it reads once, few, many or a size class.

>TRBJ2-5|TRBV3-1|15|few|-
TGTGCCAGCAGCCCCAAAGGGCTACTCCAAGAGACCCAGTACTTC
CASSPKGLLQETQYF
>TRBJ1-1|TRBV7-8|14|few|-
TGTGCCAGCACCGTCGACACCTACAACACTGAAGCTTTCTTT
CASTVDTYNTEAFF
>TRBJ1-2|TRBV5-1|15|few|TRBD1
TGCGCCAGCAGCCTCGGACAGGGAACTAACTATGGCTACACCTTC
CASSLGQGTNYGYTF
>TRBJ2-1|TRBV3-1|14|-|-
TGTGCCAGCAGCCAAATTGGCCCTATGAATGAGCAGTTCTTC
CASSQIGPMNEQFF
>TRBJ1-3|TRBV5-1|16|-|-
TGCGCCAGCAGCTTGGAGGGGACGGTACCCGGAAACACCATATATTTT
CASSLEGTVPGNTIYF
>TRBJ1-5|TRBV20-1|17|-|-
TGCAGTGCTAGAGTCCCCGGCGGTTCAGTGAGCAATCAGCCCCAGCATTTT
CSARVPGGSVSNQPQHF
>TRBJ2-3|TRBV6-2/TRBV6-3|15|few|TRBD2
TGTGCCAGCAGTTACTCTAGCGGGCGCGGAGATACGCAGTATTTT
CASSYSSGRGDTQYF
>TRBJ2-5|TRBV11-2|14|-|-
TGTGCCAGCAGCTTGAGGACGTACCAAGAGACCCAGTACTTC
CASSLRTYQETQYF
>TRBJ2-5|TRBV7-7|15|-|-
TGTGCCAGCAGCTCCGGGACACTGTACCAAGAGACCCAGTACTTC
CASSSGTLYQETQYF
>TRBJ1-5|TRBV28|14|few|-
TGTGCCAGCAGCCCCGGGACCTTCAATCAGCCCCAGCATTTT
CASSPGTFNQPQHF
>TRBJ2-5|TRBV28|15|few|TRBD2
TGTGCCAGCAGCACCACTAGCGGGAGAGTTGAGACCCAGTACTTC
CASSTTSGRVETQYF
>TRBJ2-5|TRBV7-7|15|-|TRBD2
TGTGCCAGCAGCAAGGGACTAGCGGGGGGGGAGACCCAGTACTTC
CASSKGLAGGETQYF
>TRBJ1-4|TRBV6-7|20|-|TRBD1
TGTGCCAGCTGTCGGCGACAGGGAGGCGTAGGACCTGCAACTAATGAAAAACTGTTTTTT
CASCRRQGGVGPATNEKLFF
>TRBJ1-2|TRBV29-1|13|once|-
TGCAGCGTTGAAGAGGAGACAAGGCATGGCTACACCTTC
CSVEEETRHGYTF
>TRBJ2-3|TRBV12-3/TRBV12-4|15|many|-
TGTGCCAGCAGTTTCTGGGGGCCGGGCACAGATACGCAGTATTTT
CASSFWGPGTDTQYF
>TRBJ2-1|TRBV7-9|14|few|-
TGTGCCAGCAGCTTAGTGGTTAACTACAATGAGCAGTTCTTC
CASSLVVNYNEQFF
>TRBJ1-4|TRBV5-1|16|-|-
TGCGCCAGCAGCTTGGTGTTAGGAGGGCGAAATGAAAAACTGTTTTTT
CASSLVLGGRNEKLFF
>TRBJ2-5|TRBV5-1|13|-|-
TGCGCCAGCAGCTATAAACAGACGGAGACCCAGTACTTC
CASSYKQTETQYF
>TRBJ2-1|TRBV27|14|few|-
TGTGCCAGCAGTTTTAGCGGATTTTACAATGAGCAGTTCTTC
CASSFSGFYNEQFF
>TRBJ1-2|TRBV30|12|-|-
TGTGCCTGGAGCTCCGGGACCCATGGCTACACCTTC
CAWSSGTHGYTF
>TRBJ1-2|TRBV6-5|13|few|-
TGTGCCAGCAGTTACTCTAGAGGAGTCGGCTACACCTTC
CASSYSRGVGYTF
>TRBJ2-1|TRBV4-1|17|-|-
TGCGCCAGCAGCCAAGATGGTGAGATACGAGTCTACAATGAGCAGTTCTTC
CASSQDGEIRVYNEQFF
>TRBJ1-1|TRBV7-9|15|many|TRBD1
TGTGCCAGCAGCCCTACAAGGGGGCGCGACACTGAAGCTTTCTTT
CASSPTRGRDTEAFF
>TRBJ1-3|TRBV5-1|13|-|-
TGCGCCAGCAGCTTGGGCACACGGGACACCATATATTTT
CASSLGTRDTIYF
>TRBJ1-1|TRBV7-9|13|many|-
TGTGCCAGCAGCTTACAAAGGGACACTGAAGCTTTCTTT
CASSLQRDTEAFF
>TRBJ2-1|TRBV2|15|few|TRBD2
TGTGCCAGCAGGGCCGGGACTAGCGGGGCAAATGAGCAGTTCTTC
CASRAGTSGANEQFF
>TRBJ1-2|TRBV28|13|few|-
TGTGCCAGCAGTTTTGAGAGACCCCATGGCTACACCTTC
CASSFERPHGYTF
>TRBJ1-1|TRBV16|13|few|-
TGTGCCAGCAGCCAATCGGGAGTAAGCGAAGCTTTCTTT
CASSQSGVSEAFF
>TRBJ2-2|TRBV11-2|17|few|TRBD2
TGTGCCAGCAGCTTATGGCGGGAGGCCAAGAACACCGGGGAGCTGTTTTTT
CASSLWREAKNTGELFF
>TRBJ2-1|TRBV7-3|15|few|TRBD2
TGTGCCAGCAGCTTAACGGGGACTAGCGGGAGTAAGCAGTTCTTC
CASSLTGTSGSKQFF
>TRBJ2-2|TRBV20-1|13|-|-
TGCAGTGCTAGAGATGTGGGCGCCGGGGAGCTGTTTTTT
CSARDVGAGELFF